The source of this T cell receptor beta chain is a study of cytotoxic CD8 clonotypes in ibrutinib-treated CLL. Study information: Roughly 10 relapsed/refractory, approximately 15 treatment-naive; around 18 IGHV unmutated. By median roughly 72 months, around twelve had progressed and some 14 stayed remitted; responses had been 2 complete and about 25 partial. When averaged across all of the samples, the counts came to a few hundred thousand productive templates and 85,000 to 95,000 productive rearrangements.

The repertoire was sequenced with immunoSEQ multiplex PCR; TCRdb's copy has only in-frame clones and lacks some. Of around 92,000 clones in the sample, roughly 80% were seen once. The CDR3 has 17 amino acids. V shed 2 bases, J shed 1 base, and the junction held 8 bases outside the gene matches. Germline lookup yields CDR1 KGHSH and CDR2 LQKENI. Study-wide results and limits: Clonality went up at ibrutinib response and then declined back toward baseline at progression.

Concerning this clone itself: The antigen remains undetermined.

The chain joins TRBV18 to TRBJ1-1, with TRBD1 matching over 9 bases. This sequence originates from a human donor with chronic lymphocytic leukemia. Sequenced material: PBMCs, taken after 24 months of ibrutinib treatment. CDR3 coding DNA: TGTGCCAGCTCACCATATCGGGCGGACAGGGGGAACACTGAAGCTTTCTTT. Protein: CASSPYRADRGNTEAFF.